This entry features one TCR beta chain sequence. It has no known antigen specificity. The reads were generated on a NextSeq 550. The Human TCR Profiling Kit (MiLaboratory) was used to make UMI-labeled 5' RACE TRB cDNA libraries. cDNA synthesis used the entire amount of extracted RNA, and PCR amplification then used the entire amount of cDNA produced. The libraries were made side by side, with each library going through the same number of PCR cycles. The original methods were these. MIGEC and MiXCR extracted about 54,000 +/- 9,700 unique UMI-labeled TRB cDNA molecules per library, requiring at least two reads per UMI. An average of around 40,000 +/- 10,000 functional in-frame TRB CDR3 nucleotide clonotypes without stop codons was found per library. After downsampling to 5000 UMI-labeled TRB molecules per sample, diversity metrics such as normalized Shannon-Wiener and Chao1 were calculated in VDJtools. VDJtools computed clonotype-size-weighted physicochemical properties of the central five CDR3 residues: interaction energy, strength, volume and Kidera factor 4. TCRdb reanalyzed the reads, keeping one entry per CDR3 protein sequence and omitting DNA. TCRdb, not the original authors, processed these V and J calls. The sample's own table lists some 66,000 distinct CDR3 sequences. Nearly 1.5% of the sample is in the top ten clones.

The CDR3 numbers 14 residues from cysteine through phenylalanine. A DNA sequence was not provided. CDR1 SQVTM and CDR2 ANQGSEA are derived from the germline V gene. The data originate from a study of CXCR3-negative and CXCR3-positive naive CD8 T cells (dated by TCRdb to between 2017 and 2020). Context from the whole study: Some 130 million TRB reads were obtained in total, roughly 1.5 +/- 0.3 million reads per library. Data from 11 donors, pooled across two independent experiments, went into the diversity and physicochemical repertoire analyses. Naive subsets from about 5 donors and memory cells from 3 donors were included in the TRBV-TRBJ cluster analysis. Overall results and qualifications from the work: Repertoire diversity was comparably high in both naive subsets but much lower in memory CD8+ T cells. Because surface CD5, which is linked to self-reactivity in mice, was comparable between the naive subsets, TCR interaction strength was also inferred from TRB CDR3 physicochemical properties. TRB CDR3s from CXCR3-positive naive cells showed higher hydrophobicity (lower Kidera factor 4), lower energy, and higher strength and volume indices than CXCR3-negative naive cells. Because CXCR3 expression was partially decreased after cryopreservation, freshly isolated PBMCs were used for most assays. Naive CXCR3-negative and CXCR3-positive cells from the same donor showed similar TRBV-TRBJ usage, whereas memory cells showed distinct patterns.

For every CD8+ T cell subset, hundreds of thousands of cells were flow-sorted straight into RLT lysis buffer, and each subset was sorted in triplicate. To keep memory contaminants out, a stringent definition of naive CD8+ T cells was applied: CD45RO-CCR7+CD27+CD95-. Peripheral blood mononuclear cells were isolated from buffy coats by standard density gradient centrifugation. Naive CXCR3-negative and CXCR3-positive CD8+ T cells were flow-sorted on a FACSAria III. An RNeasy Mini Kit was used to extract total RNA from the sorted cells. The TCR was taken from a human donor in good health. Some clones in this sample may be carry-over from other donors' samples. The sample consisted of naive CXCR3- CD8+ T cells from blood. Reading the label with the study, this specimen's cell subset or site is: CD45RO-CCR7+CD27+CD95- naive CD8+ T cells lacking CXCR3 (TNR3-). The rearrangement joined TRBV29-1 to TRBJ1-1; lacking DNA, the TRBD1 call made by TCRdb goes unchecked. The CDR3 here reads CSVESGTGSAEAFF. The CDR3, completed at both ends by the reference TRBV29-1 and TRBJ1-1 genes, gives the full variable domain SAVISQKPSRDICQRGTSLTIQCQVDSQVTMMFWYRQQPGQSLTLIATANQGSEATYESGFVIDKFPISRPNLTFSTLTVSNMSPEDSSIYLCSVESGTGSAEAFFGQGTRLTVV.